This is a list of T cell receptor beta chains from one sample in a study of vaccination effects on CD4 cells after COVID-19. Using immunoSEQ multiplex PCR, the repertoire was profiled, and TCRdb retains in-frame clones only, with some absent. The data contain some 68,000 clones, around 76% of them singletons. What these receptors recognize is not known. The material sequenced was CD4+ T cells from PBMCs cultured with HCoV-OC43 spike peptides, taken before COVID-19 vaccination. The receptors here all came from a human donor who received a COVID-19 vaccine. Both conserved end residues are part of each CDR3. The order of the fields is V gene, clone size, D gene, J gene, CDR3 protein, CDR3 DNA. The D gene is left open where the match is weak. Size tells how often a clone was seen (once, few, many) or the class of an expanded clone, and some rows leave it out.

V: TRBV11-2; size: .; D: .; J: TRBJ1-3; CDR3: CASSLGGRKGPSGNTIYF; DNA: TGTGCCAGCAGCTTAGGGGGTCGGAAGGGCCCCTCTGGAAACACCATATATTTT
V: TRBV5-1; size: .; D: .; J: TRBJ2-1; CDR3: CASSVDISSYNEQFF; DNA: TGCGCCAGCAGCGTGGACATCAGCTCCTACAATGAGCAGTTCTTC
V: TRBV27; size: .; D: .; J: TRBJ2-6; CDR3: CASSRQRSGANVLTF; DNA: TGTGCCAGCAGTAGACAGCGCTCTGGGGCCAACGTCCTGACTTTC
V: TRBV5-1; size: .; D: .; J: TRBJ2-3; CDR3: CASSLVPSTDTQYF; DNA: TGCGCCAGCAGCTTGGTGCCCAGCACAGATACGCAGTATTTT
V: TRBV18; size: .; D: TRBD1; J: TRBJ1-5; CDR3: CASSPGTDPSNQPQHF; DNA: TGTGCCAGCTCACCCGGGACAGATCCTAGCAATCAGCCCCAGCATTTT
V: TRBV4-3; size: .; D: .; J: TRBJ2-1; CDR3: CASSHQSSYNEQFF; DNA: TGCGCCAGCAGCCACCAGAGCTCCTACAATGAGCAGTTCTTC
V: TRBV12-5; size: .; D: .; J: TRBJ1-6; CDR3: CASGLKGGSPNSPLHF; DNA: TGTGCTAGTGGTTTGAAGGGGGGAAGCCCTAATTCACCCCTCCACTTT
V: TRBV6-6; size: .; D: .; J: TRBJ1-1; CDR3: CASRRGESVTEAFF; DNA: TGTGCCTCCAGGCGAGGGGAATCTGTCACTGAAGCTTTCTTT
V: TRBV18; size: .; D: .; J: TRBJ2-5; CDR3: CASSAQQETQYF; DNA: TGTGCCAGCTCAGCCCAACAAGAGACCCAGTACTTC
V: TRBV27; size: .; D: TRBD1; J: TRBJ1-4; CDR3: CASRPTGQGAEKLFF; DNA: TGTGCCAGCAGACCTACCGGACAGGGCGCCGAAAAACTGTTTTTT
V: TRBV19; size: once; D: TRBD1; J: TRBJ2-2; CDR3: CASSRGTGGSSMNTGELFF; DNA: TGTGCCAGTAGTCGCGGGACAGGGGGCAGTTCGATGAACACCGGGGAGCTGTTTTTT